One and the same sample provided the 8 T cell receptor beta chains below, sequenced in a study of blood T cell repertoires in COVID-19. Produced via immunoSEQ multiplex PCR; TCRdb's table is partial and in-frame only. The data show a few hundred thousand clones, almost 90% seen once. Sequenced: PBMCs or T cells enriched from blood (not recorded which). Receptors were obtained from a man in his thirties or forties who had been exposed to COVID-19.

The sample holds a few counts of this clone. The chain employs TRBV5-1 and TRBJ2-1; TRBD2 aligns across 13 bases. V was pared by 6 bases and J by 7 bases, with 7 bases of the junction left unmatched. Germline V gene data show CDR1 as SGHRS and CDR2 as YFSETQ. The CDR3 has 15 residues. The CDR3 region is CASTRGLAGENEQFF. CDR3 in DNA: TGCGCCAGCACCCGCGGACTAGCGGGGGAAAATGAGCAGTTCTTC.

There are a few counts of this clone. This chain links TRBV7-2 with TRBJ2-3, with 9 bases aligning to TRBD2. J was trimmed by 3 bases and V by 5 bases; bases with no gene match: 9. The CDR3 covers 16 residues. Per germline, CDR1 SGHTA and CDR2 FQGNSA. The CDR3 sequence: CASSPRAGGNTDTQYF. Written as DNA, the CDR3 is TGTGCCAGCAGCCCCCGAGCGGGGGGCAATACAGATACGCAGTATTTT.

The chain recombines TRBV5-5 with TRBJ2-6; the D gene is possibly TRBD2 (7 bases). Between the trimmed V and J ends, which lost 2 bases and 2 bases, there was a span of 11 bases. The CDR3 is 16 amino acids. The germline V gene has CDR1 SGHKS and CDR2 YYEKEE (reference sequence). In DNA, the CDR3 is TGTGCCAGCAGCTTATGGGGGGGCCCTGGGGCCAACGTCCTGACTTTC. Protein product: CASSLWGGPGANVLTF.

The V call is TRBV3-1 (or the pseudogene TRBV3-2), the J call TRBJ2-7; D may be TRBD1 (5 bases). CDR1 LGHDT and CDR2 YNNKEL come from the germline V gene (reference sequence). CDR3 length equals 14 residues. V was trimmed by 0 bases and J by 5 bases, leaving 11 bases between them. The CDR3 protein is CASSQEWGPHEQYF. CDR3 nucleotide sequence: TGTGCCAGCAGCCAAGAGTGGGGCCCCCACGAGCAGTACTTC.

The chain combines TRBV11-1 with TRBJ1-6, with 7 bases fitting TRBD1. V lost 6 bases to trimming and J lost 13 bases; unmatched junction nucleotides: 3. CDR3 length: 11 residues. Germline CDR1 reads SGHAT; CDR2 reads FQDESV (reference sequence). The CDR3 loop reads CASRGGGPLHF. The CDR3 DNA reads as TGTGCCAGCAGAGGGGGCGGCCCCCTCCACTTT. Drawing the rest from reference TRBV11-1 and TRBJ1-6, the complete variable domain is EAEVAQSPRYKITEKSQAVAFWCDPISGHATLYWYRQILGQGPELLVQFQDESVVDDSQLPKDRFSAERLKGVDSTLKIQPAELGDSAMYLCASRGGGPLHFGNGTRLTVT.

This chain links TRBV3-1 (or the pseudogene TRBV3-2) with TRBJ2-5; weak D call: TRBD1 (7 bases). Trimming took 5 bases from V and 2 from J, leaving 15 bases between them. Germline V gene lookup returns CDR1 LGHDT and CDR2 YNNKEL (reference sequence). CDR3 size: 15 residues. CDR3 DNA: TGTGCCAGCAGCTTGCCGACAGGGAGGCAAGAGACCCAGTACTTC. Its protein product is CASSLPTGRQETQYF.

The chain has TRBV18 and TRBJ1-3; 7 nucleotides align to TRBD1. This CDR3 comprises 13 residues. V shed 1 base, J shed 7 bases, and the junction held 1 base outside the gene matches. Per germline, CDR1 KGHSH and CDR2 LQKENI. The CDR3 DNA follows: TGTGCCAGCTCACCACAGGGGGCCAACACCATATATTTT. As protein: CASSPQGANTIYF.

V is TRBV7-3 and J is TRBJ1-2, with D perhaps matching TRBD1 (6 bases). Trimming stripped 5 bases from V and 8 bases from J, with 15 bases between. Germline-derived CDR1 and CDR2 are SGHTA and FQGTGA. CDR3 length: 13 residues. CDR3 DNA: TGTGCCAGCAGCCCCGGAACAGGGTTAGGCTACACCTTC. Amino acid sequence: CASSPGTGLGYTF.